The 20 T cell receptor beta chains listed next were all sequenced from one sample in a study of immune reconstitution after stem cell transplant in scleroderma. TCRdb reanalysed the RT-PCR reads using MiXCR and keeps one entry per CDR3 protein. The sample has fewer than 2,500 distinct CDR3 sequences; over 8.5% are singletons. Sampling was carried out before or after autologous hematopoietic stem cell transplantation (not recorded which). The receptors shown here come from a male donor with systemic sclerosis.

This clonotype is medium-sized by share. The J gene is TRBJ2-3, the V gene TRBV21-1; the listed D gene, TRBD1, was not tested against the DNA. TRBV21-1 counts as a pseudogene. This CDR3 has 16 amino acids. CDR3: CASSNTTGSGTDTQYF. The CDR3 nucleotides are TGTGCCAGCAGCAATACGACAGGGTCTGGCACAGATACGCAGTATTTT.

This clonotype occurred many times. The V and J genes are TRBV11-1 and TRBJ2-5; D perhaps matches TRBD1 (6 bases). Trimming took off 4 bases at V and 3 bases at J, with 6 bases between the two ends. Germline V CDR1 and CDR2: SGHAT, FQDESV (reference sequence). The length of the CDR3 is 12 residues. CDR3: CASSWTEETQYF. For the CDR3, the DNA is TGTGCCAGCAGCTGGACAGAAGAGACCCAGTACTTC.

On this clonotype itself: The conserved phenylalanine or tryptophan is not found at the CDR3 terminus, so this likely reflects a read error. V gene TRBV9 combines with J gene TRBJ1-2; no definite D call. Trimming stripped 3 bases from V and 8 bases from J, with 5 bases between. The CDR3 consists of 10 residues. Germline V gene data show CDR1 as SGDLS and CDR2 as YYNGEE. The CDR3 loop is CASSGRGYTL. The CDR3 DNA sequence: TGTGCCAGCAGCGGAAGAGGCTACACCCTC.

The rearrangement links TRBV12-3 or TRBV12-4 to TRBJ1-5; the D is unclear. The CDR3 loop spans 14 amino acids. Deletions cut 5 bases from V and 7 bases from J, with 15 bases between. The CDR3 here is CASSPGIGMQPQHF. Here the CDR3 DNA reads TGTGCCAGCAGTCCCGGGATAGGGATGCAGCCCCAGCATTTT.

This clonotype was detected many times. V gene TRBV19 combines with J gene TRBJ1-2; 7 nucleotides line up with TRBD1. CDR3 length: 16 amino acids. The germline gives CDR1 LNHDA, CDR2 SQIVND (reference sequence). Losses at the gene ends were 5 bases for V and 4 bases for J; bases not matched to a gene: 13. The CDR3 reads CASSVSPGQNPYGYTF. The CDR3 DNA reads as TGTGCCAGTAGTGTTTCTCCGGGACAGAACCCCTATGGCTACACCTTC.

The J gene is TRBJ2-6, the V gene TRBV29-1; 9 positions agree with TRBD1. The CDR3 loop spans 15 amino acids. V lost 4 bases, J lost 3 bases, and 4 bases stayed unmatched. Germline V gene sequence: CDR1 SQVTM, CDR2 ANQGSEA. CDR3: CSVGDRVVGANVLTF. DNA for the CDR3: TGCAGCGTTGGGGACAGGGTGGTTGGGGCCAACGTCCTGACTTTC.

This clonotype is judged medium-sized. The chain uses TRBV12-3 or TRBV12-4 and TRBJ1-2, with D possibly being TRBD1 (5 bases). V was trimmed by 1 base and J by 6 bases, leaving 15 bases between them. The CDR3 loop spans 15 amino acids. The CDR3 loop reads CASSLGGGAKDGYTF. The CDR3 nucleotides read TGTGCCAGCAGTTTAGGTGGCGGGGCTAAGGATGGCTACACCTTC.

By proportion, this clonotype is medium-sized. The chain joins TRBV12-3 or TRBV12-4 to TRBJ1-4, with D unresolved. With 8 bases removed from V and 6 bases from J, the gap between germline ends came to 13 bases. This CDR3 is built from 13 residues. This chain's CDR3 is CASLFGRDEKLFF. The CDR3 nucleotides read TGTGCCAGCCTTTTTGGCCGTGATGAAAAACTGTTTTTT.

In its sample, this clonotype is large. The CDR3 DNA reads as TGTGCCAGCAGTGAAGAATGGGGCGGGGCCACTTACACAGATACGCAGTATTTT. Its protein product is CASSEEWGGATYTDTQYF. V and J are TRBV2 and TRBJ2-3, with D possibly being TRBD2 (6 bases). V lost 1 base to trimming and J lost 2 bases, with 19 bases between them. The germline V gene has CDR1 SNHLY and CDR2 FYNNEI. The CDR3 extends over 18 amino acids.

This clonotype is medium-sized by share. The CDR3 DNA follows: TGTGCCAGCAGCTTTGAACGACTAGCAGACTACGAGCAGTACTTC. Translating gives CASSFERLADYEQYF. The chain employs TRBV5-6 and TRBJ2-7; TRBD2 agrees at 7 bases. J lost 3 bases, V lost 2 bases, and 8 bases had no gene match. The CDR3 contains 15 residues. Per germline, CDR1 SGHDT and CDR2 YYEEEE.

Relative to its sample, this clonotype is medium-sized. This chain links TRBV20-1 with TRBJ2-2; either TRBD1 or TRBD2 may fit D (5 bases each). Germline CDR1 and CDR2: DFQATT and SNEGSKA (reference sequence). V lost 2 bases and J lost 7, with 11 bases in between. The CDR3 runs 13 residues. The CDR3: CSARRGRGGELFF. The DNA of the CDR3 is TGCAGTGCTAGAAGGGGACGGGGCGGGGAGCTGTTTTTT.

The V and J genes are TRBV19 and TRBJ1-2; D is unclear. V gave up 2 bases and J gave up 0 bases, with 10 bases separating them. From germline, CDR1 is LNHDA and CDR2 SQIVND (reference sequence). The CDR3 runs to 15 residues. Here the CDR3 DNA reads TGTGCCAGTAGTATATTTCAGACTGCTAACTATGGCTACACCTTC. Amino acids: CASSIFQTANYGYTF. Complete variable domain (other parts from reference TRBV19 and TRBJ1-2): DGGITQSPKYLFRKEGQNVTLSCEQNLNHDAMYWYRQDPGQGLRLIYYSQIVNDFQKGDIAEGYSVSREKKESFPLTVTSAQKNPTAFYLCASSIFQTANYGYTFGSGTRLTVV.

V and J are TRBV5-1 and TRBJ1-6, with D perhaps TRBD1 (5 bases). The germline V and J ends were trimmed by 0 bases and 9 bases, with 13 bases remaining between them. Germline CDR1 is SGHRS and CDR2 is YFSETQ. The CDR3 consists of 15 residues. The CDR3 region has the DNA TGCGCCAGCAGCTTGGCAGGGCCCAGGGCTTCACCCCTCCACTTT. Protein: CASSLAGPRASPLHF.

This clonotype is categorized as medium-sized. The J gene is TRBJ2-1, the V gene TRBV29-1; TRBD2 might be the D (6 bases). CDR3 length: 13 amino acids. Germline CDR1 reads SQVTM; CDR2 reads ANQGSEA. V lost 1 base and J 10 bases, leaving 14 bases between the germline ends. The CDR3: CSVEGVGRGEQFF. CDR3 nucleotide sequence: TGCAGCGTTGAAGGGGTCGGGCGGGGCGAGCAGTTCTTC.

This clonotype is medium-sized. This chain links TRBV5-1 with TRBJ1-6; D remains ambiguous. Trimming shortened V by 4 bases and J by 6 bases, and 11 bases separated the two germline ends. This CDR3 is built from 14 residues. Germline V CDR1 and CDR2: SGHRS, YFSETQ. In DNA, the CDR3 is TGCGCCAGCAGCCTACAGAGGGTTAATTCACCCCTCCACTTT. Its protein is CASSLQRVNSPLHF.

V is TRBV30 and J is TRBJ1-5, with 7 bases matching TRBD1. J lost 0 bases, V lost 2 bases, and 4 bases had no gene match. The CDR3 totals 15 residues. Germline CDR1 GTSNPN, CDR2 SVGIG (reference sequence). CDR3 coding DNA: TGTGCCTGGAGTATACAGGGGAATAGCAATCAGCCCCAGCATTTT. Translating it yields CAWSIQGNSNQPQHF.

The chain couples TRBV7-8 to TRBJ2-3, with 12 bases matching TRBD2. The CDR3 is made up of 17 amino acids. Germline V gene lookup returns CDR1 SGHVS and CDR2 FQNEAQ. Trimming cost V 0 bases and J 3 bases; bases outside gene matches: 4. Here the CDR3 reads CASSLAAGTSGTDTQYF. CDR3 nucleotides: TGTGCCAGCAGCTTAGCGGCCGGGACTAGCGGGACAGATACGCAGTATTTT.

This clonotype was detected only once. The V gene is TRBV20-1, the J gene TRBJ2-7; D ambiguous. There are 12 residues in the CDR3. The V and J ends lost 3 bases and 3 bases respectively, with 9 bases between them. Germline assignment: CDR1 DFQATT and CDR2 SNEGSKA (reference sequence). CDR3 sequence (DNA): TGCAGTGCTAGGGATACCTACTACGAGCAGTACTTC. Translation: CSARDTYYEQYF.

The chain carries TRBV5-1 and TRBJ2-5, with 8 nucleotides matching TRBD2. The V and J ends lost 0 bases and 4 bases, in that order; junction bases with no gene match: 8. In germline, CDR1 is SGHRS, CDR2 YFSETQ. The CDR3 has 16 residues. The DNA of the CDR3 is TGCGCCAGCAGCTTGGACACGGGAGGGCCGGGAGAGACCCAGTACTTC. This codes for CASSLDTGGPGETQYF.

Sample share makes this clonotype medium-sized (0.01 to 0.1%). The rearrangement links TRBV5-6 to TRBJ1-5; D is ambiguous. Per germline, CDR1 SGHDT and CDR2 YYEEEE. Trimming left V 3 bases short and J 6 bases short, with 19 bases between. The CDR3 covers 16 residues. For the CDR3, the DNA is TGTGCCAGCAGCTATTCTTCTCCGGACCGCCGTCAGCCCCAGCATTTT. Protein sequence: CASSYSSPDRRQPQHF.